This T cell receptor beta chain comes out of a study of T cells after yellow fever vaccination. Study-wide findings and caveats: Repertoires sorted by FACS could include abundant clonotypes that are contaminants from the bulk population. Once the booster was given, most primary-vaccination clones reappeared, at roughly 96% for CD4 and over 85% for CD8. Few clonotypes appeared in both CD4 and CD8 compartments.

The table lists this clonotype with a few counts. Antigen specificity is unknown. A single record per CDR3 protein comes from TCRdb applying MiXCR to the 5' RACE reads. Of about 320,000 distinct CDR3 sequences detected, around 6.8% appear once; the ten largest clones hold roughly a sixth. The source material was PBMCs, sampled about 49 days after the first yellow fever vaccination. The TCR sequence derives from a man between 18 and 35 years old who received the YFV17D yellow fever vaccine.

This CDR3 is CSVAKDSNQPQHF. DNA for the CDR3: TGCAGCGTTGCTAAGGATAGCAATCAGCCCCAGCATTTT. The chain carries TRBV29-1 and TRBJ1-5; no clear D. V was pared by 4 bases and J by 0 bases, with 7 bases between. In germline, CDR1 is SQVTM, CDR2 ANQGSEA. The CDR3 runs to 13 residues.